This T cell receptor (beta chain) was identified in a study of T-cell reconstitution after alpha-beta-depleted transplantation in children. Whole-study results and caveats: T-cell counts and diversity were attributed mostly to newly produced T cells one year after transplant. After transplant, at about two months, alpha-beta T cells were reportedly derived from several hundred expanded graft clones.

V was trimmed by 6 bases and J by 0 bases, leaving 9 bases between them. The CDR3 has 14 residues. This clonotype was recorded many times. Its antigen is currently unknown. Researchers prepared the TCRbeta library using unique molecular identifiers, the study reports. TCRdb re-called the PCR reads through MiXCR, storing one row per CDR3 protein. The table includes roughly 670,000 distinct CDR3 sequences, 13% detected once. The J gene is TRBJ2-4, the V gene TRBV12-3 or TRBV12-4; D possibly uses TRBD1 or TRBD2 (5 bases each). This specimen consisted of PBMCs, obtained before TCRalphabeta/CD19-depleted stem cell transplant. The sequence came from a girl aged 2 to 10 with congenital amegakaryocytic thrombocytopenia, due to receive a stem cell transplant. The CDR3 DNA follows: TGTGCCAGCAGAAAAGGGACAGCCAAAAACATTCAGTACTTC. This translates into CASRKGTAKNIQYF.